A single sample is the source of the 9 T cell receptor beta chains below, sequenced in a study of OX40 agonist ivuxolimab in advanced cancers. Assay used: immunoSEQ multiplex PCR; TCRdb lists only in-frame clones, some missing. Here the sample spans 55,000 to 85,000 clones, roughly 90% being singletons. The starting material was CD4+ or CD8+ T cells sorted from blood, obtained in a trial of the OX40 agonist ivuxolimab. The source of these receptors is an adult with an advanced solid tumor such as melanoma, head and neck, liver or kidney cancer.

The chain carries TRBV5-4 and TRBJ1-2; 11 bases are shared with TRBD1. V was pared by 1 base and J by 5 bases, with 4 bases of the junction left unmatched. From germline, CDR1 is SGHNT and CDR2 YYREEE (reference sequence). The CDR3 consists of 15 residues. CDR3 residues: CASSLRTGGDYGYTF. Written as DNA, the CDR3 is TGTGCCAGCAGCTTGAGGACAGGGGGCGATTATGGCTACACCTTC.

This clone was counted a few times. The rearrangement uses TRBV6-1 and TRBJ2-2, with 8 bases identical to TRBD1. The J segment lost 5 bases and the V segment lost 6 bases, leaving 8 bases of the junction unmatched. The CDR3 runs 15 residues. In germline, CDR1 is MNHNS, CDR2 SASEGT. The CDR3 DNA is TGTGCCAGCAGATATTGGACAGGGCAAACCGGGGAGCTGTTTTTT. It yields the protein CASRYWTGQTGELFF.

The chain combines TRBV5-8 with TRBJ2-7; tentatively, D is TRBD1 (5 bases). V lost 1 base to trimming and J lost 3 bases, with 14 bases between them. CDR1 and CDR2 (germline): SGHTS, YDEGEE. There are 15 residues in the CDR3. The CDR3 loop is CASSLMVGQGYEQYF. In nucleotides, the CDR3 is TGTGCCAGCAGCTTGATGGTCGGCCAGGGCTACGAGCAGTACTTC.

This clone was seen more than once but under ten times. The V call is TRBV7-9, the J call TRBJ2-7, with 10 bases lining up with TRBD2. Germline V gives CDR1 SEHNR, CDR2 FQNEAQ (reference sequence). J was trimmed by 2 bases and V by 4 bases; bases with no gene match: 8. This CDR3 comprises 16 residues. The DNA of the CDR3 is TGTGCCAGCAGCTCCCCCGGACTAGCGGCCCCCTACGAGCAGTACTTC. Translating it yields CASSSPGLAAPYEQYF.

The rearrangement uses TRBV4-2 and TRBJ2-1, with 11 bases lining up with TRBD2. The CDR3 length is 15 residues. Germline CDR1 LGHNA, CDR2 YNFKEQ. The J segment lost 3 bases and the V segment lost 5 bases, leaving 3 bases of the junction unmatched. This chain's CDR3 is CASSLAGGLYNEQFF. Here the CDR3 DNA reads TGTGCCAGCAGCTTAGCGGGGGGGCTCTACAATGAGCAGTTCTTC.

Turning to this clone: Germline is not matched at one junction end, which may reflect a read error. V gene TRBV19 combines with J gene TRBJ1-2, with 8 bases identical to TRBD1. From germline, CDR1 is LNHDA and CDR2 SQIVND (reference sequence). CDR3 length: 12 amino acids. The CDR3 loop is CASSTRTGYIAF. The CDR3 DNA reads TGTGCCAGTAGTACGAGGACAGGGTATATTGCCTTC.

The rearrangement joins TRBV13 to TRBJ1-2; possibly TRBD1 for D (6 bases). Germline CDR1 is PRHDT and CDR2 is FYEKMQ (reference sequence). Trimming stripped 7 bases from V and 7 bases from J, with 16 bases between. The CDR3 runs to 13 residues. The CDR3 sequence is CASTNGGGPGYTF. CDR3 DNA sequence: TGTGCCAGCACCAACGGGGGGGGCCCTGGCTACACCTTC.

The rearrangement links TRBV7-9 to TRBJ2-5; D is undetermined. The J call is uncertain, as TRBJ2-7 better fits the DNA end. Germline CDR1 and CDR2: SEHNR and FQNEAQ (reference sequence). This CDR3 is built from 14 residues. The CDR3 here is CASSKIESSYEQYF. DNA of the CDR3: TGTGCCAGCAGCAAAATTGAGTCGTCCTACGAGCAGTACTTC.

The rearrangement links TRBV5-6 to TRBJ1-2; no firm D call. Trimming removed 4 bases from V and 4 bases from J, with 11 bases in between. The length of the CDR3 is 13 residues. Germline V gives CDR1 SGHDT, CDR2 YYEEEE. In DNA, the CDR3 is TGTGCCAGCAGCCAGACTGGCCCCTATGGCTACACCTTC. Protein: CASSQTGPYGYTF.